This TCR beta chain was captured in a study of TIL therapy for anti-PD-1-resistant metastatic lung cancer. V was pared by 3 bases and J by 3 bases, with 13 bases between. This CDR3 has 14 amino acids. CDR1 is SGHRS and CDR2 is YFSETQ in the germline V gene. The immunoSEQ assay was v3. Produced via immunoSEQ multiplex PCR; TCRdb's table is partial and in-frame only. The sample yields 45,000 to 60,000 clones, around three quarters seen once. Time point: pre-treatment sample, taken before nivolumab and TIL therapy. Patients were adults with stage 4 NSCLC. The sample was blood, taken at baseline. The TCR originated in a woman aged 30-79 years with non-small cell lung cancer. The rearrangement joins TRBV5-1 to TRBJ2-7; D is perhaps TRBD1 (6 bases). The DNA for the CDR3 is TGCGCCAGCAGCTCGGACAGTGGCAACTACGAGCAGTACTTC. Translated, it gives CASSSDSGNYEQYF.